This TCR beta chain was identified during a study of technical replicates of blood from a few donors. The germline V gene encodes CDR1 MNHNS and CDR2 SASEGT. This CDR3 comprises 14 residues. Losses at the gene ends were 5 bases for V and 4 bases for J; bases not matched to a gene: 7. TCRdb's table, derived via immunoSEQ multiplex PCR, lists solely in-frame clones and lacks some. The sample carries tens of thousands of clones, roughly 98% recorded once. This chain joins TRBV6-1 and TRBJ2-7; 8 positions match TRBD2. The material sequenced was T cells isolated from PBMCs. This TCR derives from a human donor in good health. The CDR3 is CASSNGLAVYEQYF. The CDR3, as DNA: TGTGCCAGCAGTAACGGACTAGCAGTTTACGAGCAGTACTTC.